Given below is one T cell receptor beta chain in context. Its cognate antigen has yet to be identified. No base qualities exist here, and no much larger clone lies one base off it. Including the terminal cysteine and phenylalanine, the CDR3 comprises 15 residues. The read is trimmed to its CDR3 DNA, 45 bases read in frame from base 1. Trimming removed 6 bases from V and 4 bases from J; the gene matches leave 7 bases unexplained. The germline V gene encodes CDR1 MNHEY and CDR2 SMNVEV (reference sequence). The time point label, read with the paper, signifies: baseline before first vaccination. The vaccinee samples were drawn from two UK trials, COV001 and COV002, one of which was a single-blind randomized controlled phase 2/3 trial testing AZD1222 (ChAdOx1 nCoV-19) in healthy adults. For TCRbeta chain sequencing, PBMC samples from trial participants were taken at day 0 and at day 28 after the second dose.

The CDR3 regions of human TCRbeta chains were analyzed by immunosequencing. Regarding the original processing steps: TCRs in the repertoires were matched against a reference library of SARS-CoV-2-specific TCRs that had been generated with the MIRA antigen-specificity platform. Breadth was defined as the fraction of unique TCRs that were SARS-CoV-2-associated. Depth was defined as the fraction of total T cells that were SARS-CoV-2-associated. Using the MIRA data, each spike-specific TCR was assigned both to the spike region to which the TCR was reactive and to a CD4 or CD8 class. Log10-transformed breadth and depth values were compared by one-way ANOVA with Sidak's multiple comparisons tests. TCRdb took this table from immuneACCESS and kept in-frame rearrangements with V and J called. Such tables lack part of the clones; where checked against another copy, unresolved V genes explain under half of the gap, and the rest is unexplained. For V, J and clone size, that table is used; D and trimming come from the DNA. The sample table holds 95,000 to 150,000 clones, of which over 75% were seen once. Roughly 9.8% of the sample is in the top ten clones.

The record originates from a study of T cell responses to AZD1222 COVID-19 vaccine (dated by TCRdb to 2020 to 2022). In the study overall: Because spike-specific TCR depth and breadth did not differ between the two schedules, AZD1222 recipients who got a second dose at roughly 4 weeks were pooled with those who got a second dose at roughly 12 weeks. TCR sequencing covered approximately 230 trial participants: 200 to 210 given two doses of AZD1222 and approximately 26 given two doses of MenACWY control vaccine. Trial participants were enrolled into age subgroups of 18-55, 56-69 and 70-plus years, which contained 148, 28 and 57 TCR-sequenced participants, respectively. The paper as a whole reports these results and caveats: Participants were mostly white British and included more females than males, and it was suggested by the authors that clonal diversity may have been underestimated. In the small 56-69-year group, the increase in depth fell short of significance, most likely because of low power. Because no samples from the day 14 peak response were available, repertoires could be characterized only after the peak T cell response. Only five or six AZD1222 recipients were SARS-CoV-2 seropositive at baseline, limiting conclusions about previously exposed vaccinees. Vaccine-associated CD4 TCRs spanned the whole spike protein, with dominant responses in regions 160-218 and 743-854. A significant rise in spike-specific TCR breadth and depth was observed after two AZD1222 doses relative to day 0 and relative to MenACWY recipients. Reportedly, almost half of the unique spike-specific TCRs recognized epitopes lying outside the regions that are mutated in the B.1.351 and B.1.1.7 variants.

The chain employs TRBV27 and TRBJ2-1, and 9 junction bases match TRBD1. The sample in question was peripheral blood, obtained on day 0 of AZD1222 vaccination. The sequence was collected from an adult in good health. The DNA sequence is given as TGTGCCAGCAGCTGGGGACAGGGTGTATACAATGAGCAGTTCTTC. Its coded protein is CASSWGQGVYNEQFF.